This T cell receptor beta chain emerged from a study of PD-1 blockade in classical Hodgkin lymphoma. Whole-study context: Patients were given intravenous nivolumab, 3 mg/kg, every 2 weeks. General observations from the study: The authors have not defined what causes the repertoire differences, possibly disease activity or prior therapy. When set against healthy donors, newly diagnosed patients were reported to show lower baseline TCR diversity.

Autologous stem cell transplantation was followed by relapse in every patient, and brentuximab vedotin exposure varied. Some clones are missing from TCRdb's copy, which holds only in-frame ones; the method was immunoSEQ multiplex PCR. There are about 76,000 clones in the sample; 89% occur only once, and under 25% lies in the top ten. From germline, CDR1 is MNHEY and CDR2 SMNVEV (reference sequence). The CDR3 length is 14 residues. The V gene lost 4 bases and the J gene lost 2 bases, with 9 bases spanning the gap. Details on this clone: Its specificity is not known.

V is TRBV27 and J is TRBJ2-1, with a tentative D call TRBD2 (6 bases). The sequences come from peripheral blood mononuclear cells (PBMCs), collected at baseline. The TCR comes from a human donor with classical Hodgkin lymphoma. This CDR3 reads CASSYSGAYNEQFF. For the CDR3, the DNA is TGTGCCAGCAGTTACTCGGGAGCCTACAATGAGCAGTTCTTC.